This TCR beta chain was recovered during a study of CD8+CD57+ T cells in acquired aplastic anemia. Study-wide results and limits: The same twenty-nine CD8+ CDR3 sequences occurred in patients and in controls.

Both TCR beta VDJ combination and CDR3 sequence profiling were carried out. Genomic DNA was the template for this profiling. TCRdb reprocessed the reads with MiXCR, giving one entry per CDR3 protein. The sample comprises around 200,000 distinct CDR3 sequences, nearly 50% of which are singletons, and 10% to 15% rests with the top ten. It was patients with CD8+CD57+ cell expansion by flow cytometry who were chosen for sequencing. Every patient had severe acquired aplastic anemia. This clonotype was observed many times. Its cognate antigen is unknown. CDR1 and CDR2 (germline): SGHNT, YYREEE (reference sequence). There are 16 residues in the CDR3. Trimming took off 4 bases at V and 4 bases at J, with 20 bases between the two ends.

Sequencing was performed on sorted CD4+, CD8+, or CD8+CD57+ T cells (not recorded which) from PBMCs. This sequence was found in a human donor with aplastic anemia. The rearrangement uses TRBV5-4 and TRBJ2-5; D tentatively fits TRBD1 or TRBD2 (6 bases each). CDR3 sequence: CASSPPGTRRGETQYF. DNA of the CDR3: TGTGCCAGCAGCCCGCCAGGGACACGGAGGGGAGAGACCCAGTACTTC. Supplemented by reference TRBV5-4 and TRBJ2-5, the full variable domain reads ETGVTQSPTHLIKTRGQQVTLRCSSQSGHNTVSWYQQALGQGPQFIFQYYREEENGRGNFPPRFSGLQFPNYSSELNVNALELDDSALYLCASSPPGTRRGETQYFGPGTRLLVL.